Below are 25 T cell receptor beta chains sequenced from a single sample in a study of Graves' ophthalmopathy and Graves' hyperthyroidism. Amplification of the TCR beta CDR3 regions used RNA transcripts (as template). HTBI primers primed a first-round RT-PCR, and a second-round multiplex PCR followed. TCRdb redid the calling of the multiplex PCR reads with MiXCR, one entry per CDR3 protein. The table records approximately 700,000 distinct CDR3 sequences, over 40% of them present only once. The sequenced sample consisted of peripheral blood. The receptors originated from an adult man with Graves' ophthalmopathy.

In regard to this clonotype: A much larger clone is a single base away; this may be a read error. V is TRBV7-8 and J is TRBJ1-3; 10 bases are a match to TRBD1. CDR1 and CDR2 from the germline V gene are SGHVS and FQNEAQ. V gave up 5 bases and J gave up 6 bases; unmatched junction bases: 7. The CDR3 totals 15 residues. The CDR3 protein is CASSRDRGGENTIYF. In nucleotides, the CDR3 is TGTGCCAGCAGCCGGGACAGGGGTGGTGAAAACACCATATATTTT. Variable domain in full (rest from reference TRBV7-8 and TRBJ1-3): GAGVSQSPRYKVAKRGQDVALRCDPISGHVSLFWYQQALGQGPEFLTYFQNEAQLDKSGLPSDRFFAERPEGSVSTLKIQRTQQEDSAVYLCASSRDRGGENTIYFGEGSWLTVV.

Many counts were recorded for this clonotype. The CDR3 loop is CASRKTGYEQYF. CDR3 sequence (DNA): TGTGCCAGCAGGAAAACGGGCTACGAGCAGTACTTC. V and J are TRBV11-2 and TRBJ2-7; D gene uncertain. This CDR3 has 12 amino acids. In germline, CDR1 is SGHAT, CDR2 FQNNGV. V was cut by 6 bases and J by 3 bases, with 9 bases left in between.

This clonotype was observed a few times. The chain links TRBV7-9 to TRBJ2-2; TRBD2 is a possible D gene (6 bases). Trimming left V 3 bases short and J 3 bases short, with 8 bases between. Germline V gives CDR1 SEHNR, CDR2 FQNEAQ (reference sequence). The CDR3 runs to 14 residues. CDR3 in amino acids: CASSFAGYTGELFF. In DNA form, the CDR3 reads TGTGCCAGCAGCTTCGCGGGATACACCGGGGAGCTGTTTTTT.

This clonotype was detected ten times or more. The chain combines TRBV24-1 with TRBJ2-6, with 9 bases fitting TRBD1. With V trimmed by 4 bases and J by 0 bases, 0 bases remained unmatched. Germline lookup yields CDR1 KGHDR and CDR2 SFDVKD. The CDR3 loop spans 16 amino acids. In DNA, the CDR3 is TGTGCCACCAGTGAGACAGGGGGCTCTGGGGCCAACGTCCTGACTTTC. Translated, it gives CATSETGGSGANVLTF.

V gene TRBV25-1 combines with J gene TRBJ1-3; maybe TRBD1 (5 bases). V lost 7 bases to trimming and J lost 4 bases, with 20 bases between them. CDR3 length: 16 residues. Per the germline V gene, CDR1 is MGHDK and CDR2 is SYGVNS. CDR3: CASNGAGTVSGNTIYF. The CDR3 DNA sequence: TGTGCCAGCAACGGGGCAGGAACAGTATCCGGAAACACCATATATTTT.

The chain couples TRBV4-2 to TRBJ1-5; D is uncertain. The CDR3 has 15 amino acids. V gave up 3 bases and J gave up 3 bases, with 12 bases separating them. Germline V lookup: CDR1 LGHNA, CDR2 YNFKEQ. Written as DNA, the CDR3 is TGTGCCAGCAGCCAGGGGTACGGGGTCAATCAGCCCCAGCATTTT. Protein sequence: CASSQGYGVNQPQHF.

This clonotype was observed at least ten times. This sequence joins TRBV9 and TRBJ2-7; 7 bases are a match to TRBD1. The germline gives CDR1 SGDLS, CDR2 YYNGEE. The CDR3 is 14 residues long. J lost 0 bases, V lost 0 bases, and 0 bases had no gene match. The CDR3 DNA reads as TGTGCCAGCAGCGTAGGGGACAGCTCCTACGAGCAGTACTTC. Translated, it gives CASSVGDSSYEQYF.

This clonotype came up many times. V is TRBV15 and J is TRBJ1-2; no definite D call. Trimming cost V 2 bases and J 3 bases, with 7 bases left between them. Looked up from germline, CDR1 is LNHNV and CDR2 is YYDKDF (reference sequence). This CDR3 contains 13 residues. CDR3 DNA sequence: TGTGCCACCAGCAGACGGGGAGACTATGGCTACACCTTC. Amino acids: CATSRRGDYGYTF.

This chain uses TRBV29-1 with TRBJ2-5; D not resolved. V lost 4 bases to trimming and J lost 7 bases, with 10 bases between them. Germline V gene sequence: CDR1 SQVTM, CDR2 ANQGSEA. The CDR3 is 11 amino acids. CDR3 in amino acids: CSVGRMGTQYF. The CDR3 region has the DNA TGCAGCGTTGGCAGGATGGGGACCCAGTACTTC.

This clonotype was seen only a few times. The V call is TRBV10-3, the J call TRBJ1-6; TRBD1 matches at 10 bases. The CDR3 has 15 residues. The ends lost 10 bases at V and 5 bases at J; junction bases unmatched: 8. CDR1 and CDR2 from the germline V gene are ENHRY and SYGVKD. The CDR3: CASSRTGGNNSPLHF. The CDR3 nucleotides read TGTGCCAGCAGCCGGACAGGGGGTAATAATTCACCCCTCCACTTT.

The CDR3 region has the DNA TGTGCCAGCAGCTTCGGGGGGGATACGACAGAAGCTTTCTTT. Translation: CASSFGGDTTEAFF. This rearrangement joins TRBV7-2 to TRBJ1-1; TRBD1 might be the D (5 bases). With 3 bases removed from V and 8 bases from J, the gap between germline ends came to 16 bases. This CDR3 comprises 14 residues. CDR1 is SGHTA and CDR2 is FQGNSA in the germline V gene. The full variable domain, in which reference TRBV7-2 and TRBJ1-1 provide the parts outside the CDR3, is GAGVSQSPSNKVTEKGKDVELRCDPISGHTALYWYRQSLGQGLEFLIYFQGNSAPDKSGLPSDRFSAERTGGSVSTLTIQRTQQEDSAVYLCASSFGGDTTEAFFGQGTRLTVV.

The sample holds many counts of this clonotype. This chain connects TRBV19 to TRBJ1-1; D remains unclear. V lost 5 bases and J lost 10, with 11 bases in between. The germline V gene has CDR1 LNHDA and CDR2 SQIVND (reference sequence). This CDR3 is built from 11 residues. DNA of the CDR3: TGTGCCAGTAGTGTGGGGATGCGAGCTTTCTTT. It yields the protein CASSVGMRAFF.

In this sample, this clonotype turned up once. This sequence joins TRBV2 and TRBJ2-2; maybe TRBD2 (5 bases). V was trimmed by 2 bases and J by 3 bases, leaving 7 bases between them. CDR1 and CDR2 from the germline V gene are SNHLY and FYNNEI. This CDR3 is 14 amino acids long. CDR3 sequence: CASSEKGDTGELFF. The DNA of the CDR3 is TGTGCCAGCAGTGAAAAGGGAGACACCGGGGAGCTGTTTTTT.

This clonotype has only a few counts. This chain's CDR3 is CASSLGLAGLGKLNEQYF. CDR3 nucleotide sequence: TGTGCCAGCAGCTTAGGTCTAGCGGGGTTAGGGAAGCTTAACGAGCAGTACTTC. V is TRBV7-9 and J is TRBJ2-7, with 9 bases fitting TRBD2. The junction had 15 bases not matched to a gene; V was cut back by 1 base and J by 5 bases. Germline CDR1 and CDR2: SEHNR and FQNEAQ (reference sequence). This CDR3 has 18 residues.

This clonotype was seen repeatedly, ten times or more. This chain connects TRBV5-1 to TRBJ2-7; 8 bases fit TRBD1. Germline V gene data show CDR1 as SGHRS and CDR2 as YFSETQ. J was trimmed by 2 bases and V by 0 bases; bases with no gene match: 4. This CDR3 has 15 amino acids. CDR3 region: CASSLGQGSTYEQYF. CDR3 DNA: TGCGCCAGCAGCTTGGGACAGGGGTCGACCTACGAGCAGTACTTC.

This clonotype came up many times. The chain employs TRBV5-6 and TRBJ2-7; 7 positions match TRBD1. From germline, CDR1 is SGHDT and CDR2 YYEEEE. The CDR3 is made up of 13 amino acids. The ends lost 3 bases at V and 3 bases at J; junction bases unmatched: 3. CDR3: CASSSQGHYEQYF. The CDR3, as DNA: TGTGCCAGCAGCTCACAGGGGCACTACGAGCAGTACTTC. The full variable domain, with the rest looked up from reference TRBV5-6 and TRBJ2-7, is DAGVTQSPTHLIKTRGQQVTLRCSPKSGHDTVSWYQQALGQGPQFIFQYYEEEERQRGNFPDRFSGHQFPNYSSELNVNALLLGDSALYLCASSSQGHYEQYFGPGTRLTVT.

Points on this clonotype: Since a much larger clone is just one base distant, this may be a read error. V gene TRBV7-9 combines with J gene TRBJ2-7; D ambiguous. Germline values: CDR1 SEHNR, CDR2 FQNEAQ (reference sequence). The CDR3 has 14 residues. The CDR3 nucleotides are TGTGCCAGCAGCCCCCCCCTTAGGGAATACGAGCGGTACTTC. It yields the protein CASSPPLREYERYF.

The chain has TRBV7-2 and TRBJ1-4, with TRBD1 identical over 8 bases. The CDR3 spans 15 residues. Germline CDR1 reads SGHTA; CDR2 reads FQGNSA. Trimming took 1 base from V and 10 from J; bases not matched to a gene: 8. CDR3 region: CASSLDPGTGRKLFF. The CDR3 DNA reads as TGTGCCAGCAGCTTAGATCCCGGGACAGGCAGAAAACTGTTTTTT.

J is TRBJ2-5 and V is TRBV29-1; 11 bases are shared with TRBD1. The CDR3 contains 14 residues. Germline trimming cut 5 bases from V and 4 bases from J; bases unmatched to any gene: 6. The germline V gene encodes CDR1 SQVTM and CDR2 ANQGSEA. This chain's CDR3 is CSVPRTGGLETQYF. In DNA form, the CDR3 reads TGCAGCGTTCCGAGGACAGGGGGCTTAGAGACCCAGTACTTC.

This clonotype was seen ten or more times. This chain joins TRBV7-9 and TRBJ1-4; D might be TRBD1 (6 bases). Looked up from germline, CDR1 is SEHNR and CDR2 is FQNEAQ (reference sequence). Trimming removed 1 base at V and 4 bases at J, with 13 bases between. The CDR3 spans 16 residues. CDR3 in amino acids: CASSLGRQALNEKLFF. In DNA form, the CDR3 reads TGTGCCAGCAGCTTAGGCAGACAGGCCCTTAATGAAAAACTGTTTTTT.

This clonotype is a singleton in its sample. One end of the junction varies from germline; a read error may be responsible. Here the CDR3 DNA reads TGTGCCAGCAGCTTGGGGGACTCCGAGGCTTCCTTT. This encodes CASSLGDSEASF. V usage is TRBV7-9 and J usage is TRBJ1-1; D might be TRBD1 (5 bases). The germline V gene has CDR1 SEHNR and CDR2 FQNEAQ (reference sequence). This CDR3 has 12 residues.

The chain couples TRBV7-9 to TRBJ1-6; 7 nucleotides align to TRBD1. This CDR3 contains 12 residues. The V and J ends lost 7 bases and 13 bases, in that order; junction bases with no gene match: 7. Germline-derived CDR1 and CDR2 are SEHNR and FQNEAQ (reference sequence). CDR3 sequence reads: CASTPRGGPLHF. The CDR3 nucleotides read TGTGCCAGCACCCCCAGGGGGGGGCCCCTCCACTTT.

This clonotype was seen many times. V usage is TRBV19 and J usage is TRBJ1-6, with a possible D match to TRBD1 (6 bases). This CDR3 region has 13 residues. From germline, CDR1 is LNHDA and CDR2 SQIVND (reference sequence). Trimming removed 6 bases from V and 7 bases from J, with 10 bases in between. The CDR3 loop is CASRTGSNSPLHF. CDR3 sequence (DNA): TGTGCCAGTAGGACAGGTTCGAATTCACCCCTCCACTTT.

Note on this clonotype: One base away lies a much larger clone, so this may be a sequencing read error. The missing conserved phenylalanine or tryptophan at the end of this CDR3 makes a read error likely. The chain employs TRBV2 and TRBJ1-1, with 12 bases fitting TRBD1. The length of the CDR3 is 16 residues. Germline-derived CDR1 and CDR2 are SNHLY and FYNNEI. J gave up 5 bases and V 6 bases, and 10 bases lay outside the gene matches. The CDR3 DNA is TGTGCCAGCAGCCCCCCGGGACAGGGGGCCTATACTGAAGCTTTCGTT. As protein: CASSPPGQGAYTEAFV.

The chain uses TRBV5-5 and TRBJ2-7, with D perhaps matching TRBD1 or TRBD2 (5 bases each). CDR3 size: 16 residues. Germline CDR1 reads SGHKS; CDR2 reads YYEKEE (reference sequence). The V and J ends lost 4 bases and 2 bases respectively, with 19 bases between them. CDR3 in amino acids: CASSRDALTRPYEQYF. The CDR3 nucleotides are TGTGCCAGCAGCCGGGACGCCCTTACTCGTCCCTACGAGCAGTACTTC.